The entry below gives a single TCR beta chain sequence along with its context. This entry comes from a study of blood T cell repertoires in COVID-19. The table came from immunoSEQ multiplex PCR; TCRdb's copy has only in-frame clones and leaves some out. The top ten hold approximately 8.1% of the sample, which has about 83,000 clones, around 88% seen once. Trimming removed 2 bases at V and 6 bases at J, with 11 bases between. Per germline, CDR1 MNHNY and CDR2 SVGAGI (reference sequence). This CDR3 has 14 amino acids. The TCR comes from a man aged 50 to 60 with active COVID-19. The chain couples TRBV6-6 to TRBJ1-5; unclear D gene. What was sequenced was peripheral blood. The CDR3 region is CASSYRGFGQPQHF. The CDR3, as DNA: TGTGCCAGCAGTTACCGGGGTTTCGGTCAGCCCCAGCATTTT.